This T cell receptor (beta chain) comes out of a study of blood T cell repertoires in COVID-19. About the study: Some COVID-19 samples were acute and others convalescent; all came from the United States, Italy and Spain. T cells, B-cell-depleted T cells, or PBMCs supplied cDNA or gDNA.

Per the study methods: Amplification from reference gene primers served as the basis for estimated nucleated cell counts. The assay was immunoSEQ multiplex PCR, and TCRdb's table has in-frame clones only and misses some. The DNA was the basis for D and trimming; V, J and clone size are from that table. The data hold more than 200,000 clones, with around nine tenths observed a single time. This CDR3 has 14 amino acids. Germline V gene lookup returns CDR1 SGHTS and CDR2 YDEGEE. V was pared by 4 bases and J by 4 bases, with 12 bases between. Across 20 to 25 US areas, participants ranged in age from roughly 18 to 95 years.

The rearrangement joins TRBV5-8 to TRBJ1-3; D may be TRBD1 (5 bases). The receptor was derived from a woman in her thirties with acute COVID-19. Sequenced sample: PBMCs or T cells enriched from blood (not recorded which). CDR3 coding DNA: TGTGCCAGCAGCCTGGGGCAGACAGGAAACACCATATATTTT. Translated, it gives CASSLGQTGNTIYF.